The 5 T cell receptor beta chains given below trace back to one sample, sequenced in a study of shared clonotypes between healthy human individuals. The protocol was immunoSEQ multiplex PCR, while the TCRdb copy is restricted to in-frame clones and leaves out a portion. The sample consists of more than 2 million clones, around 95% of them appearing once. Sequencing was performed on naive CD4+ T cells sorted from blood. Subset of the sample: CD45RA+ positively selected. All receptors derive from a man aged 18-30 years in good health.

The gene calls are TRBV6-1 and TRBJ1-2; TRBD1 might be the D (5 bases). This CDR3 contains 14 residues. The germline CDR1 and CDR2 sequences are MNHNS and SASEGT. Trimming removed 6 bases at V and 5 bases at J, with 16 bases between. In DNA, the CDR3 is TGTGCCAGCAGCCTACTACGGGGCGGGTATGGCTACACCTTC. As protein: CASSLLRGGYGYTF.

The chain links TRBV5-1 to TRBJ1-1, with D possibly TRBD1 on 5 matching bases. The CDR3 is 14 residues long. V was pared by 4 bases and J by 4 bases, with 14 bases between. Germline V gene data show CDR1 as SGHRS and CDR2 as YFSETQ. The CDR3 region is CASSPAGAGTEAFF. The CDR3 coding sequence is TGCGCCAGCAGCCCGGCCGGGGCGGGCACTGAAGCTTTCTTT.

This rearrangement joins TRBV5-6 to TRBJ1-2; no clear D gene. The CDR3 spans 11 residues. Looked up from germline, CDR1 is SGHDT and CDR2 is YYEEEE. The V end was cut by 1 base, the J end by 5 bases, with 3 bases between. The CDR3 coding sequence is TGTGCCAGCAGCTTGCAGTATGGCTACACCTTC. It translates to CASSLQYGYTF.

This sequence joins TRBV7-8 and TRBJ2-7; D is perhaps TRBD2 (6 bases). The CDR3 is 15 residues long. Germline CDR1 is SGHVS and CDR2 is FQNEAQ. Trimming removed 0 bases at V and 0 bases at J, with 9 bases between. The CDR3: CASSLAGLSSYEQYF. CDR3 bases: TGTGCCAGCAGCTTAGCGGGACTTTCCTCCTACGAGCAGTACTTC.

The V and J genes are TRBV5-4 and TRBJ2-4; D perhaps matches TRBD2 (6 bases). The CDR3 sequence is 15 residues long. The ends were cut back, 5 bases at V and 0 bases at J, with 12 bases in the middle. CDR1 and CDR2 from the germline V gene are SGHNT and YYREEE (reference sequence). CDR3 protein: CASSIAALAKNIQYF. As DNA, the CDR3 is TGTGCCAGCAGTATAGCGGCACTAGCCAAAAACATTCAGTACTTC.